These T cell receptor beta chains were read from a single sample in a study of vaccination and CD4 T cells after COVID-19. From the PCR reads, TCRdb called clonotypes with MiXCR, one entry per CDR3 protein. The sample includes about 7,800 distinct CDR3 sequences, more than 35% of them seen just once. The antigens of these receptors remain unknown. Sequencing was done on a sample of CD4+ T cells from blood, cultured in vitro. The receptors shown here come from a human donor in good health. Each CDR3 is given without its conserved first and last residue. Each record gives: D gene, J gene, V gene, CDR3 protein. D genes are given only for firm matches.

>-|TRBJ2-7|TRBV6-1
ASSTTLGSYEQY
>-|TRBJ2-5|TRBV6-5
ASSLGSGDVETQY
>-|TRBJ2-6|TRBV6-2/TRBV6-3
ASSYSSGANVLT
>-|TRBJ1-5|TRBV27
ASGLSHGVQH
>-|TRBJ2-7|TRBV9
ASSPQSWSYEQY
>TRBD2|TRBJ2-5|TRBV6-1
ASHRGGMVETQY
>-|TRBJ2-3|TRBV18
ASSNNGMTDTQY
>-|TRBJ1-2|TRBV29-1
SVDGRDGYGYT
>TRBD2|TRBJ2-1|TRBV7-2
ASSTGLAPNEQF
>-|TRBJ2-1|TRBV20-1
SAILRGNEQF
>-|TRBJ1-2|TRBV7-2
ASSPPVNYGYT
>-|TRBJ2-5|TRBV6-1
ASSPPGEETQY
>-|TRBJ2-5|TRBV14
ASSRIQETQY
>TRBD1|TRBJ2-5|TRBV29-1
SVERTGIRTQY
>TRBD2|TRBJ2-1|TRBV7-2
ASSSSGRGWVNEQF
>-|TRBJ1-1|TRBV11-2
ASSWGITALGNTEAF
>-|TRBJ2-2|TRBV6-1
ASRWGPNTGELF
>-|TRBJ1-1|TRBV5-1
ASSQDSGWAEAF
>-|TRBJ1-2|TRBV10-3
AIRESQGNYGYT
>TRBD1|TRBJ1-6|TRBV28
ASSTGTGGHSPLH
>-|TRBJ2-3|TRBV4-3
ASSQDLGGSADTQY
>-|TRBJ1-1|TRBV5-6
ASSFRGPRSVTEAF
>-|TRBJ2-3|TRBV19
ASSTGIATDTQY